This T cell receptor (beta chain) was captured in a study of PD-L1 blockade in urothelial cancer. This clone was observed once. Repertoires were generated with immunoSEQ multiplex PCR, while TCRdb's copy carries only in-frame clones and drops some. The sample carries around 14,000 clones, around 87% recorded once. CDR3 length equals 14 residues. Germline lookup yields CDR1 MNHEY and CDR2 SVGAGI. Trimming left V 5 bases short and J 12 bases short, with 19 bases between. The source of this sequence is a man between 65 and 85 years old with urothelial cancer. Specimen: PBMCs, collected around atezolizumab (anti-PD-L1) treatment. V is TRBV6-5 and J is TRBJ1-4; D is possibly TRBD1 (5 bases). As DNA, the CDR3 is TGTGCCAGCAGTCCAGTTTCGAGTGGAGGGGAACTGTTTTTT. It is translated as CASSPVSSGGELFF.